The rows below give T cell receptor beta chains drawn from one sample of a study of T cells in Graves' hyperthyroidism and ophthalmopathy. TCRdb used MiXCR to reprocess the multiplex PCR reads, holding one entry per CDR3 protein. Found here are 300,000 to 450,000 distinct CDR3 sequences, about a sixth of them singletons; the top ten hold about 14%. Sequenced: blood. The receptor source for this set is a middle-aged woman with Graves' ophthalmopathy. The CDR3 runs from the conserved cysteine through the conserved F or W. Each record gives: CDR3 protein, CDR3 DNA, clone size, D gene, V gene, J gene. The D gene is left open where the match is weak. Expanded clones are given a class, and other clones once, few, many or no size at all.

CDR3: CASSFQGGLAFF; DNA: TGTGCCAGCAGCTTCCAAGGGGGCCTCGCTTTCTTT; size: many; D: TRBD1; V: TRBV11-2; J: TRBJ1-1
CDR3: CASSRTSGGPLVKQYF; DNA: TGTGCCAGCAGTCGGACTAGCGGGGGCCCTCTGGTAAAGCAGTACTTC; size: many; D: TRBD2; V: TRBV6-2/TRBV6-3; J: TRBJ2-7
CDR3: CACLGRGPVGANVLTF; DNA: TGTGCCTGCCTAGGCAGGGGGCCTGTTGGGGCCAACGTCCTGACTTTC; size: few; D: TRBD1; V: TRBV30; J: TRBJ2-6
CDR3: CASSSGDRQYF; DNA: TGTGCCAGTAGTTCAGGGGACAGGCAGTACTTC; size: many; D: TRBD1; V: TRBV19; J: TRBJ2-7
CDR3: CASSFMAASYEQYF; DNA: TGTGCCAGCAGTTTTATGGCAGCCTCCTACGAGCAGTACTTC; size: .; D: .; V: TRBV27; J: TRBJ2-7
CDR3: CASRGFQGALFYEQYF; DNA: TGTGCCAGCAGGGGATTTCAGGGGGCTCTTTTCTACGAGCAGTACTTC; size: few; D: TRBD1; V: TRBV2; J: TRBJ2-7
CDR3: CSANRASGQETQYF; DNA: TGCAGTGCCAATCGCGCTAGCGGCCAAGAGACCCAGTACTTC; size: many; D: TRBD2; V: TRBV20-1; J: TRBJ2-5
CDR3: CASARTQSDTQYF; DNA: TGTGCCAGCGCCAGAACACAATCAGATACGCAGTATTTT; size: many; D: .; V: TRBV6-1; J: TRBJ2-3
CDR3: CASSWGRNSYEQYF; DNA: TGTGCCAGCAGCTGGGGACGGAACTCCTACGAGCAGTACTTC; size: many; D: .; V: TRBV3-1; J: TRBJ2-7
CDR3: CASRGAGAFSYEQYF; DNA: TGTGCCAGCAGGGGAGCGGGAGCTTTTTCCTACGAGCAGTACTTC; size: .; D: TRBD2; V: TRBV6-1; J: TRBJ2-7
CDR3: CASSTRTSGSPYEQYF; DNA: TGTGCCAGCAGTACCCGGACTAGCGGGTCTCCGTACGAGCAGTACTTC; size: many; D: TRBD2; V: TRBV12-3/TRBV12-4; J: TRBJ2-7
CDR3: CASSFRQGDGYTF; DNA: TGTGCCAGCAGCTTTAGACAGGGCGATGGCTACACCTTC; size: many; D: TRBD1; V: TRBV7-2; J: TRBJ1-2
CDR3: CASSYSRRDVNTEAFF; DNA: TGTGCCAGCAGTTACTCGCGGCGAGATGTGAACACTGAAGCTTTCTTT; size: .; D: .; V: TRBV6-2/TRBV6-3; J: TRBJ1-1
CDR3: CASSITSTDTQYF; DNA: TGTGCCAGCAGTATAACTAGCACAGATACGCAGTATTTT; size: many; D: .; V: TRBV27; J: TRBJ2-3
CDR3: CASNRGLRLGTGELFF; DNA: TGTGCCAGTAACAGGGGGCTAAGGCTGGGCACCGGGGAGCTGTTTTTT; size: many; D: TRBD1; V: TRBV19; J: TRBJ2-2